This T cell receptor (beta chain) is drawn from a study of T cell responses to AZD1222 COVID-19 vaccine. Study-level points and caveats: Once two AZD1222 doses were given, Spike-specific TCR breadth and depth went up.

CDR3 length: 15 amino acids. V shed 4 bases, J shed 7 bases, and the junction held 10 bases outside the gene matches. The germline V gene has CDR1 SGHRS and CDR2 YFSETQ. Clones were sequenced by immunoSEQ multiplex PCR, and TCRdb holds only the in-frame ones, with some missing. Of approximately 200,000 clones listed, 90% to 95% are singletons. Second-dose recipients at about 4 or about 12 weeks were treated as one pooled group. Points on this clone: Its target is not known.

The chain has TRBV5-1 and TRBJ2-3; 9 bases match TRBD1. The source was peripheral blood, collected 28 days after the second AZD1222 dose. This sequence originates from an adult who received the AZD1222 COVID-19 vaccine. Here the CDR3 reads CASSVRDRVQNTQYF. The DNA for the CDR3 is TGCGCCAGCAGCGTCCGGGACAGGGTTCAGAATACGCAGTATTTT.